The T cell receptor beta chain described here comes from a study of blood T cell repertoires in COVID-19. Study context: Samples came from the United States, Italy and Spain, spanning acute and convalescent COVID-19.

Original processing notes: For nucleated cells, counts were estimated from reference gene primer amplification. Only in-frame clones appear in the TCRdb table, and some are missing; sequencing was by immunoSEQ multiplex PCR. The V and J calls and clone size come from that table; D and trimming were worked out from the DNA. The data contain around 310,000 clones, 90% of them seen just once; the ten biggest clones take up roughly 1%. This CDR3 contains 15 residues. V lost 0 bases, J lost 5 bases, and 14 bases lay in between. Germline-derived CDR1 and CDR2 are SGHRS and YFSETQ. This chain connects TRBV5-1 to TRBJ1-2; D gene uncertain. The source material was peripheral blood. The TCR comes from a woman aged 35 to 49 with COVID-19, enrolled during active disease. The CDR3 spells CASSLGEWQAYGYTF. The CDR3 DNA sequence: TGCGCCAGCAGCTTGGGTGAATGGCAGGCATATGGCTACACCTTC.